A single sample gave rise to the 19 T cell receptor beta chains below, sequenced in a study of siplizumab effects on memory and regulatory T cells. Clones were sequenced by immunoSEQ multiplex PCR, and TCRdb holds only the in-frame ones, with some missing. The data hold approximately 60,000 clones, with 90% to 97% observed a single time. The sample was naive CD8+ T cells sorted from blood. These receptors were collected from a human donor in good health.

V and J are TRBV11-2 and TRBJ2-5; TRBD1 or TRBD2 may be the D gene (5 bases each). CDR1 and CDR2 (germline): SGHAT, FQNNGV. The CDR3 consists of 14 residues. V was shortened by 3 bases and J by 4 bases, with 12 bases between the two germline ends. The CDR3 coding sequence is TGTGCCAGCAGCTTGGGGCCAGGGAGAGAGACCCAGTACTTC. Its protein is CASSLGPGRETQYF.

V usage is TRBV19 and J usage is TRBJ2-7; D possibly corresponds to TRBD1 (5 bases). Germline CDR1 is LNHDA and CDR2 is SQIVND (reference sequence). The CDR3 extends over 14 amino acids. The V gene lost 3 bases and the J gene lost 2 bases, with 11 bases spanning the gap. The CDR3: CASSISPGPYEQYF. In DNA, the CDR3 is TGTGCCAGTAGTATCAGTCCAGGGCCCTACGAGCAGTACTTC.

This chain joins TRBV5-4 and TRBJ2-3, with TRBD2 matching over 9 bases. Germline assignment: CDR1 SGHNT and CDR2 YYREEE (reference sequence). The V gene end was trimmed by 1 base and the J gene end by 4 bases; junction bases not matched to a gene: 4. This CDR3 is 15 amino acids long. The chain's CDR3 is CASSLSSGDADTQYF. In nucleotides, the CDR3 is TGTGCCAGCAGCTTGTCTAGCGGGGACGCAGATACGCAGTATTTT.

CDR3 residues: CASSVAPGGNNEQFF. In DNA form, the CDR3 reads TGTGCCAGCAGCGTAGCCCCCGGGGGGAACAATGAGCAGTTCTTC. The V and J genes are TRBV9 and TRBJ2-1; the match to TRBD2 covers 7 bases. The CDR3 is made up of 15 amino acids. V shed 0 bases and J 5 bases; nucleotides not matched to a gene: 5. Germline CDR1 SGDLS, CDR2 YYNGEE. The variable domain in full, with the rest retrieved from reference TRBV9 and TRBJ2-1, is DSGVTQTPKHLITATGQRVTLRCSPRSGDLSVYWYQQSLDQGLQFLIQYYNGEERAKGNILERFSAQQFPDLHSELNLSSLELGDSALYFCASSVAPGGNNEQFFGPGTRLTVL.

The CDR3: CATSRVSPADTEAFF. Here the CDR3 DNA reads TGTGCCACCAGCAGAGTTAGCCCAGCGGACACTGAAGCTTTCTTT. The genes are TRBV15 and TRBJ1-1; D call uncertain. CDR3 size: 15 residues. Germline CDR1 is LNHNV and CDR2 is YYDKDF (reference sequence). Trimming removed 1 base from V and 3 bases from J, with 12 bases in between.

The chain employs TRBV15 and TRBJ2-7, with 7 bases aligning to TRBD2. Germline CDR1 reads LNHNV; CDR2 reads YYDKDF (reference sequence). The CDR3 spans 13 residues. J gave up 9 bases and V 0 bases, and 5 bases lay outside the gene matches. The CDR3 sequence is CATSREPLAVQYF. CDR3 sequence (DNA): TGTGCCACCAGCAGAGAACCTCTAGCGGTGCAGTACTTC.

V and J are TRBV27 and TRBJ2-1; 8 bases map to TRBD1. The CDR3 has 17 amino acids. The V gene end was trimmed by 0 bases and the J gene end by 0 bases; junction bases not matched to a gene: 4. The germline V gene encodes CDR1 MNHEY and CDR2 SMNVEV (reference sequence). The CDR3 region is CASSLSGQGASYNEQFF. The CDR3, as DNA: TGTGCCAGCAGTTTATCTGGCCAGGGGGCCTCCTACAATGAGCAGTTCTTC.

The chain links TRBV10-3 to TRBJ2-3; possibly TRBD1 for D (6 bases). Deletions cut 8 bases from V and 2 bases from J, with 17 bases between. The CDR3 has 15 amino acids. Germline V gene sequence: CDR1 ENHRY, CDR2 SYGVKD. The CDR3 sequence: CAIQAPDSYTDTQYF. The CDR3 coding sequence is TGTGCCATCCAAGCCCCGGACAGTTACACAGATACGCAGTATTTT.

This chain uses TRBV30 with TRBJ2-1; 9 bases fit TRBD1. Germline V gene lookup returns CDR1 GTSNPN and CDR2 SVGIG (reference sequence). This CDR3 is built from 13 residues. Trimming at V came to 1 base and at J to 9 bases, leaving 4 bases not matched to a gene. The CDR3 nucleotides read TGTGCCTGGAGTGGGGGACAGGGATTTGAGCAGTTCTTC. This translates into CAWSGGQGFEQFF.

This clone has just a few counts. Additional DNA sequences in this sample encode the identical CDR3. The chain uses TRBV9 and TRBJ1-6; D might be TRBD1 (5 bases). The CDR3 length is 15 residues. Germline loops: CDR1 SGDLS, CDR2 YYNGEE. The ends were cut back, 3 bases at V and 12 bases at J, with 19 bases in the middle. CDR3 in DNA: TGTGCCAGCAGCGCTCACTTCCAGGGTATGGAACCCCTCCACTTT. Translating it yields CASSAHFQGMEPLHF.

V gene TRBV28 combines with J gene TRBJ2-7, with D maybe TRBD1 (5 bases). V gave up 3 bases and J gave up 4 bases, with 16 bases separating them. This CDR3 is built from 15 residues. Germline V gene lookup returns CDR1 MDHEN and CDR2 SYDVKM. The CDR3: CASSFRGSRRYEQYF. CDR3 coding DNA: TGTGCCAGCAGTTTTAGGGGCTCACGGCGGTACGAGCAGTACTTC.

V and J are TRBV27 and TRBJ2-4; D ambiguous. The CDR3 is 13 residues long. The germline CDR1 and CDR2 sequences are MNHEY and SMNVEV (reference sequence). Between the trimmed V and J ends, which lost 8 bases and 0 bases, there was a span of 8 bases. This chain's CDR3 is CASSGLAKNIQYF. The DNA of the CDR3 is TGTGCCAGCTCAGGTCTAGCCAAAAACATTCAGTACTTC.

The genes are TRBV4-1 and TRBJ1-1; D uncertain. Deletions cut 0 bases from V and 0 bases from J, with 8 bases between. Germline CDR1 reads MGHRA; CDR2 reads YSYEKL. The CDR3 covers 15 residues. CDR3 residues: CASSQDQSVNTEAFF. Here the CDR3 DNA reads TGCGCCAGCAGCCAAGATCAGTCAGTGAACACTGAAGCTTTCTTT.

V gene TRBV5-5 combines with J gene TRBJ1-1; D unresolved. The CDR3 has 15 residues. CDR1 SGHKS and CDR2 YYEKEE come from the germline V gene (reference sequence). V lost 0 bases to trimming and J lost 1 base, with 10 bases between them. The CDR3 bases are TGTGCCAGCAGCTTGGAATGGGGAGGGAACACTGAAGCTTTCTTT. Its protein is CASSLEWGGNTEAFF.

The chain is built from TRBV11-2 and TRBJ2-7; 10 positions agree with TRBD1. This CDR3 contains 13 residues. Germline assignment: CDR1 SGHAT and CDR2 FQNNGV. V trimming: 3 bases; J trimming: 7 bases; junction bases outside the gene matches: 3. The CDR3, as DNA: TGTGCCAGCAGCTTCGGACAGGGGGGGGAGCAGTACTTC. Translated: CASSFGQGGEQYF.

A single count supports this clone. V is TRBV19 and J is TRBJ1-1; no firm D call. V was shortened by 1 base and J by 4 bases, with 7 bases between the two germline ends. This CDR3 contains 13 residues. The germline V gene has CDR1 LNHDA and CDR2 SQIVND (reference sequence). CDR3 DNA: TGTGCCAGTAGTATAGGGGGTCTCACTGAAGCTTTCTTT. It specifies CASSIGGLTEAFF.

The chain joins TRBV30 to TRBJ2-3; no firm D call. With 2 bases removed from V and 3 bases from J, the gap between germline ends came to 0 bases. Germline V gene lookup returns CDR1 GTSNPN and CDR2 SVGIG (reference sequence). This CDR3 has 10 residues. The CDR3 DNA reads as TGTGCCTGGAGTACAGATACGCAGTATTTT. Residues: CAWSTDTQYF.

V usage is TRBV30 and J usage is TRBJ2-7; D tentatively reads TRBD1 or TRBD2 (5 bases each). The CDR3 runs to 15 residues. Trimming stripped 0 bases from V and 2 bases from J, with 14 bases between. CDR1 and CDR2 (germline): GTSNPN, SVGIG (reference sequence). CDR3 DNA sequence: TGTGCCTGGAGTGTAGGTCCAGGGAGTACCTACGAGCAGTACTTC. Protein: CAWSVGPGSTYEQYF.

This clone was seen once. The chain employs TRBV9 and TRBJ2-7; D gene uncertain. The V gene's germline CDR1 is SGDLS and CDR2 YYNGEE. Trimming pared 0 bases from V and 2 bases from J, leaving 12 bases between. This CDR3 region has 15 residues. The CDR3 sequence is CASSVDAGTTYEQYF. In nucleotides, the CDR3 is TGTGCCAGCAGCGTAGATGCCGGTACTACCTACGAGCAGTACTTC.